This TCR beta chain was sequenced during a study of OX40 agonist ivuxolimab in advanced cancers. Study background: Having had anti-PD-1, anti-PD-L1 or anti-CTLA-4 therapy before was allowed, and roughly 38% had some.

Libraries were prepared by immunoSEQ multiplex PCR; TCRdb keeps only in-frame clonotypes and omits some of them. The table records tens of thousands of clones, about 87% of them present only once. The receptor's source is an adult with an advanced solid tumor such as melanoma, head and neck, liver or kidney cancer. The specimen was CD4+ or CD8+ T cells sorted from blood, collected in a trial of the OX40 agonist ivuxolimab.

CDR3 region: CASSPGTGEVNEQFF. CDR3 bases: TGTGCCAGCAGCCCTGGGACAGGGGAGGTGAATGAGCAGTTCTTC. The chain employs TRBV6-5 and TRBJ2-1, with TRBD1 identical over 10 bases. Germline V gene data show CDR1 as MNHEY and CDR2 as SVGAGI. The CDR3 has 15 amino acids. V gave up 6 bases and J gave up 7 bases; unmatched junction bases: 9.